Given below is one T cell receptor (beta chain) in context. Its specificity is not known. This sample was taken from a study of cytomegalovirus exposure and HLA in healthy donors. Study-wide points: Later analysis identified a missense DCLRE1C variant that was linked to TCR beta V- and J-gene trimming.

60 Vbeta and 13 Jbeta primers were used in PCR. Profiled with immunoSEQ multiplex PCR; TCRdb holds only in-frame clones, not every one. The table has about 140,000 clones, 73% seen once. V lost 0 bases to trimming and J lost 3 bases; unmatched junction nucleotides: 5. Germline loops: CDR1 SGDLS, CDR2 YYNGEE. The CDR3 is 17 amino acids. Sample: PBMCs. The chain uses TRBV9 and TRBJ2-3; 12 bases align to TRBD2. The receptor's source is a woman between 35 and 50 years old in good health and CMV-seronegative. Here the CDR3 DNA reads TGTGCCAGCAGCGTAGACCCAACTAGCGGGGGGACAGATACGCAGTATTTT. Its protein is CASSVDPTSGGTDTQYF.